The sequence of this T cell receptor beta chain was determined in a study of post-analysis software for immune sequencing data. This clonotype was detected a few times. Its target is unknown. General study points: Controls showed lower frequencies than patients for several TRBV segments, and TRBV5-6, TRBV5-1 and TRBV20-1 were among these.

Trimming left V 0 bases short and J 0 bases short, with 12 bases between. The CDR3 is made up of 16 amino acids. Germline lookup yields CDR1 SGDLS and CDR2 YYNGEE. TCR beta cDNA libraries included unique molecular identifiers. Using its own MiXCR run on the PCR reads, TCRdb lists one record per CDR3 protein. The profile shows around 500,000 distinct CDR3 sequences, around a third of them singletons. The sample comprised blood. The sequence derives from a girl younger than 18 with multiple sclerosis. The V call is TRBV9, the J call TRBJ1-2, with D perhaps matching TRBD1 (5 bases). Here the CDR3 reads CASSVAPTASNYGYTF. The CDR3 DNA follows: TGTGCCAGCAGCGTAGCCCCGACAGCCTCTAACTATGGCTACACCTTC.